The next 3 T cell receptor beta chains were all read from a single sample in a study of identical twins. One entry per CDR3 protein, called by TCRdb with MiXCR from the 5' RACE reads. The sample includes some 1,700,000 distinct CDR3 sequences, more than 30% of them seen just once. The sample consisted of cord blood. Receptors originate from a newborn girl in good health.

This clonotype was counted only a few times. The chain combines TRBV3-1 with TRBJ2-7, with 8 nucleotides matching TRBD1. Germline V CDR1 and CDR2: LGHDT, YNNKEL (reference sequence). V was clipped by 3 bases and J by 2 bases; unmatched bases: 3. The length of the CDR3 is 14 residues. The DNA of the CDR3 is TGTGCCAGCAGCCATGACAGGGGACCCTACGAGCAGTACTTC. As protein: CASSHDRGPYEQYF.

This CDR3 reads CASSERLAYNEQFF. The CDR3 DNA reads TGTGCCAGCAGTGAGAGACTAGCCTACAATGAGCAGTTCTTC. The chain is built from TRBV2 and TRBJ2-1; TRBD2 is a possible D gene (6 bases). This CDR3 contains 14 residues. CDR1 SNHLY and CDR2 FYNNEI come from the germline V gene. V lost 3 bases, J lost 2 bases, and 8 bases lay in between.

A few counts support this clonotype. The chain joins TRBV14 to TRBJ1-2; D perhaps matches TRBD1 (5 bases). With 2 bases removed from V and 8 bases from J, the gap between germline ends came to 15 bases. The CDR3 contains 14 residues. Germline loops: CDR1 SGHDN, CDR2 FVKESK. The CDR3, as DNA: TGTGCCAGCAGCCAAATTCAGGGAAGTGGAGGCTACACCTTC. Translation gives CASSQIQGSGGYTF.